These 18 T cell receptor beta chains originate from one sample sequenced in a study of CD8 T cells in ankylosing spondylitis (TCRdb year 2017). To prepare the library, 5' RACE was applied. Sequenced on an Illumina HiSeq 2500. Starting from the raw public reads, TCRdb applied fastp trimming at Q25, assembled clones with MiXCR and retained in-frame beta chains. Records with the same CDR3 protein are collapsed into one entry carrying the most frequent genes and DNA. The sample table lists some 120,000 distinct CDR3 sequences, roughly 13% of them with a count of one. Of the sample, 2.5% to 3% falls within the top ten clones. The sample consisted of blood, either unsorted or a sorted T cell fraction (not recorded which). These receptors originate from a female donor with ankylosing spondylitis or in good health (not recorded which).

For this clonotype: Compared with germline, one end of the junction differs, possibly owing to a read error. This chain uses TRBV3-1 with TRBJ2-6; a possible D gene is TRBD1 (5 bases). Germline CDR1 is LGHDT and CDR2 is YNNKEL (reference sequence). This CDR3 contains 16 residues. CDR3 coding DNA: TGTGCCAGCAGCCTACCTCAGGGCTTTGGGACCAACGTCCTGACTTTC. This sequence encodes CASSLPQGFGTNVLTF.

This clonotype was counted at least ten times. This chain connects TRBV5-1 to TRBJ2-1; 8 nucleotides match TRBD2. CDR1 is SGHRS and CDR2 is YFSETQ in the germline V gene. After removal of 1 base from V and 10 bases from J, the junction contained 10 bases not matched to a gene. The CDR3 covers 15 residues. CDR3 loop: CASSLITSGRGEQFF. The CDR3 DNA sequence: TGCGCCAGCAGCTTGATAACTAGCGGAAGAGGAGAGCAGTTCTTC.

In this sample, this clonotype turned up many times. The V call is TRBV10-3, the J call TRBJ2-1; D ambiguous. The ends were cut back, 5 bases at V and 4 bases at J, with 9 bases in the middle. The V gene's germline CDR1 is ENHRY and CDR2 SYGVKD. This CDR3 is built from 13 residues. CDR3 in DNA: TGTGCCATCAGTCGGCAGACATACAATGAGCAGTTCTTC. It codes for CAISRQTYNEQFF.

This clonotype showed up just a few times. V is TRBV6-2 or TRBV6-3 and J is TRBJ2-1; D might be TRBD2 (6 bases). The CDR3 is made up of 12 amino acids. Germline V gene data show CDR1 as MNHEY and CDR2 as SVGEGT. With 2 bases removed from V and 7 bases from J, the gap between germline ends came to 6 bases. The CDR3 is CASSYGGNEQFF. The CDR3 bases are TGTGCCAGCAGTTACGGGGGGAATGAGCAGTTCTTC.

The rearrangement joins TRBV5-1 to TRBJ2-3; 10 bases line up with TRBD2. Germline V gene sequence: CDR1 SGHRS, CDR2 YFSETQ. This CDR3 contains 16 residues. Germline trimming cut 3 bases from V and 1 base from J; bases unmatched to any gene: 5. The CDR3 nucleotides are TGCGCCAGCAGCTGGACCGGGACTAGCGGCACAGATACGCAGTATTTT. Amino acids: CASSWTGTSGTDTQYF.

The genes are TRBV7-9 and TRBJ1-1; 9 nucleotides align to TRBD1. This CDR3 contains 14 residues. Per the germline V gene, CDR1 is SEHNR and CDR2 is FQNEAQ (reference sequence). The V gene end was trimmed by 4 bases and the J gene end by 4 bases; junction bases not matched to a gene: 4. The chain's CDR3 is CASSSWDRVTEAFF. The DNA of the CDR3 is TGTGCCAGCAGCTCCTGGGACAGGGTCACTGAAGCTTTCTTT. The variable domain in full, with the rest retrieved from reference TRBV7-9 and TRBJ1-1, is DTGVSQNPRHKITKRGQNVTFRCDPISEHNRLYWYRQTLGQGPEFLTYFQNEAQLEKSRLLSDRFSAERPKGSFSTLEIQRTEQGDSAMYLCASSSWDRVTEAFFGQGTRLTVV.

This clonotype was recorded a few times. The rearrangement links TRBV6-2 or TRBV6-3 to TRBJ2-1; the match to TRBD1 covers 7 bases. CDR1 and CDR2 (germline): MNHEY, SVGEGT. This CDR3 has 12 amino acids. J gave up 6 bases and V 6 bases, and 2 bases lay outside the gene matches. The CDR3 bases are TGTGCCAGCAGGAGGACAGGCAATGAGCAGTTCTTC. The encoded protein is CASRRTGNEQFF.

This clonotype was counted many times. This rearrangement joins TRBV7-2 to TRBJ2-7; D is unclear. Germline loops: CDR1 SGHTA, CDR2 FQGNSA. The V end was cut by 1 base, the J end by 2 bases, with 9 bases between. The CDR3 contains 14 residues. The CDR3 nucleotides read TGTGCCAGCAGCTTAGGGATAATCGCCTACGAGCAGTACTTC. Translating it yields CASSLGIIAYEQYF. Complete variable domain (other parts from reference TRBV7-2 and TRBJ2-7): GAGVSQSPSNKVTEKGKDVELRCDPISGHTALYWYRQSLGQGLEFLIYFQGNSAPDKSGLPSDRFSAERTGGSVSTLTIQRTQQEDSAVYLCASSLGIIAYEQYFGPGTRLTVT.

This chain uses TRBV20-1 with TRBJ2-3, with 8 positions matching TRBD1. The V gene end was trimmed by 3 bases and the J gene end by 2 bases; junction bases not matched to a gene: 13. In germline, CDR1 is DFQATT, CDR2 SNEGSKA (reference sequence). CDR3 length equals 17 residues. In nucleotides, the CDR3 is TGCAGTGCTAGCCCCCGCACATGGGACAGGCTCACAGATACGCAGTATTTT. Translated, it gives CSASPRTWDRLTDTQYF.

This clonotype was found a few times. This rearrangement joins TRBV9 to TRBJ2-3; 7 bases agree with TRBD1. CDR3 size: 17 residues. J gave up 2 bases and V 0 bases, and 9 bases lay outside the gene matches. Germline lookup yields CDR1 SGDLS and CDR2 YYNGEE. The chain's CDR3 is CASSVEGDRDNTDTQYF. CDR3 DNA: TGTGCCAGCAGCGTAGAGGGAGACAGGGACAACACAGATACGCAGTATTTT.

Points on this clonotype: One end of the junction does not line up with germline, which may come from a read error. This chain joins TRBV5-1 and TRBJ2-4, with 7 bases fitting TRBD1. CDR1 SGHRS and CDR2 YFSETQ come from the germline V gene. The CDR3 is 13 amino acids. This CDR3 is CASSLEGANSQYF. In nucleotides, the CDR3 is TGCGCCAGCAGCTTGGAGGGGGCAAACAGTCAGTACTTC.

The chain joins TRBV27 to TRBJ2-6; no clear D gene. V lost 7 bases and J lost 0, with 13 bases in between. The CDR3 runs to 16 residues. The germline CDR1 and CDR2 sequences are MNHEY and SMNVEV (reference sequence). The CDR3: CASTRKADSGANVLTF. The DNA of the CDR3 is TGTGCCAGCACCCGGAAAGCAGACTCTGGGGCCAACGTCCTGACTTTC.

The CDR3 DNA reads TGCAGTGCTAGCTCTTGGCGGGGTGGGGAAGATACGCAGCATTTT. It codes for CSASSWRGGEDTQHF. The chain employs TRBV20-1 and TRBJ2-3; D not resolved. The DNA end is more similar to TRBJ1-5, so the J call may be wrong. Germline CDR1 DFQATT, CDR2 SNEGSKA (reference sequence). The CDR3 is 15 amino acids.

This CDR3 reads CSAPGDRGRTEAFF. CDR3 bases: TGCAGTGCCCCCGGGGATAGGGGTCGGACTGAAGCTTTCTTT. The chain employs TRBV20-1 and TRBJ1-1, with D possibly matching TRBD1 (5 bases). V lost 6 bases, J lost 5 bases, and 19 bases lay in between. The CDR3 is made up of 14 amino acids. Germline V gene lookup returns CDR1 DFQATT and CDR2 SNEGSKA (reference sequence).

This clonotype was picked up many times. The genes are TRBV6-2 or TRBV6-3 and TRBJ2-4; 7 bases align to TRBD1. Germline V lookup: CDR1 MNHEY, CDR2 SVGEGT. This CDR3 contains 14 residues. V dropped 5 bases and J dropped 8; count of bases not matched to a gene: 9. The CDR3: CASSRQGGRDIQYF. Here the CDR3 DNA reads TGTGCCAGCAGTAGACAGGGCGGTCGGGACATTCAGTACTTC.

This clonotype was observed at least ten times. The chain couples TRBV5-1 to TRBJ1-1; D not certain. Trimming pared 2 bases from V and 3 bases from J, leaving 11 bases between. The CDR3 has 14 residues. CDR1 SGHRS and CDR2 YFSETQ come from the germline V gene. The CDR3 sequence: CASSFTPVDTEAFF. The CDR3 DNA is TGCGCCAGCAGCTTCACCCCGGTGGACACTGAAGCTTTCTTT.

The genes are TRBV5-1 and TRBJ1-1; 7 bases fit TRBD1. The V segment lost 5 bases and the J segment 4 bases; nucleotides outside the gene matches: 8. CDR1 and CDR2 from the germline V gene are SGHRS and YFSETQ. The CDR3 contains 14 residues. The CDR3 DNA sequence: TGCGCCAGCAGTGGAAGCGGACAGGCCACTGAAGCTTTCTTT. Encoded protein: CASSGSGQATEAFF.

The gene calls are TRBV5-1 and TRBJ2-7; 7 bases match TRBD1. The junction had 11 bases not matched to a gene; V was cut back by 4 bases and J by 4 bases. The CDR3 is 15 residues long. The germline V gene encodes CDR1 SGHRS and CDR2 YFSETQ. The CDR3 nucleotides are TGCGCCAGCAGCCGCCAGGGGGACACTTATTACGAGCAGTACTTC. Its protein is CASSRQGDTYYEQYF.